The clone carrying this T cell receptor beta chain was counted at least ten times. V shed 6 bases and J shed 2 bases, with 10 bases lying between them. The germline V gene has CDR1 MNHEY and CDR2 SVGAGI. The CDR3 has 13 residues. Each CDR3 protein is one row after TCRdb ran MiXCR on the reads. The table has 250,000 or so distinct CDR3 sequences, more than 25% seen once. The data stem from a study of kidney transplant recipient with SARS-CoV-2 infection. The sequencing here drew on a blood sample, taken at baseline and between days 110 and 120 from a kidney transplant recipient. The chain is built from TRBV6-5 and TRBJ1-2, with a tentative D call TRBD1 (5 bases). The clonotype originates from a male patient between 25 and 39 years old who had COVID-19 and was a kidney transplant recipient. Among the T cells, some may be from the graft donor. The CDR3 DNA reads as TGTGCCAGCAGGACGGGACTCAACTATGGCTACACCTTC. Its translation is CASRTGLNYGYTF.